Shown below are 18 T cell receptor beta chains from a single sample sequenced in a study of blood T cell repertoires in COVID-19. The repertoire was sequenced with immunoSEQ multiplex PCR; TCRdb's copy has only in-frame clones and lacks some. The sample contains roughly 300,000 clones, 89% of which appear only once. The specimen sequenced was peripheral blood. Receptors originate from a man in his late teens or twenties who had recovered from COVID-19.

This chain uses TRBV5-1 with TRBJ2-7, with 7 positions matching TRBD1. CDR3 length equals 16 residues. Per germline, CDR1 SGHRS and CDR2 YFSETQ. V shed 4 bases, J shed 2 bases, and the junction held 12 bases outside the gene matches. The CDR3, as DNA: TGCGCCAGCAGCGCCCAAGCGAGGGGGCTAACCTACGAGCAGTACTTC. Protein product: CASSAQARGLTYEQYF.

Notes on this clone: One junction end does not reproduce the germline sequence, and a read error may be involved. This chain connects TRBV3-1 (or the pseudogene TRBV3-2) to TRBJ2-5; D possibly corresponds to TRBD1 (6 bases). CDR3 length equals 17 residues. CDR1 and CDR2 from the germline V gene are LGHDT and YNNKEL (reference sequence). The CDR3, as DNA: TGTGCCAGCAGTCAAGGGGACCGGGGACACAACGCGGAGACCCAGTACTTC. Amino acids: CASSQGDRGHNAETQYF.

For this clone: This sample includes further DNA sequences coding for the same CDR3. The rearrangement links TRBV5-4 to TRBJ2-7; 11 nucleotides agree with TRBD2. The J segment lost 4 bases and the V segment lost 0 bases, leaving 6 bases of the junction unmatched. The CDR3 loop spans 16 amino acids. Germline loops: CDR1 SGHNT, CDR2 YYREEE (reference sequence). CDR3 protein: CASSLGASGGLYEQYF. Here the CDR3 DNA reads TGTGCCAGCAGCTTGGGGGCTAGCGGGGGGTTGTACGAGCAGTACTTC.

The V call is TRBV2, the J call TRBJ2-7, with 10 bases lining up with TRBD1. Germline CDR1 and CDR2: SNHLY and FYNNEI. V lost 11 bases to trimming and J lost 6 bases; unmatched junction nucleotides: 10. The CDR3 sequence is 13 residues long. CDR3 loop: CAARGTGDSEQYF. CDR3 nucleotides: TGTGCCGCTCGGGGGACAGGGGACTCCGAGCAGTACTTC.

This clone has only a few counts. The sample holds other DNA sequences that translate to the same CDR3. The V gene is TRBV9, the J gene TRBJ1-6; D uncertain. This CDR3 contains 14 residues. Germline values: CDR1 SGDLS, CDR2 YYNGEE. Trimming left V 0 bases short and J 7 bases short, with 8 bases between. CDR3 bases: TGTGCCAGCAGCGTAGGGCAGTTGAATTCACCCCTCCACTTT. Its translation is CASSVGQLNSPLHF.

The chain carries TRBV6-1 and TRBJ1-2, with 7 bases aligning to TRBD1. The CDR3 is made up of 14 amino acids. Germline V gene data show CDR1 as MNHNS and CDR2 as SASEGT. V dropped 3 bases and J dropped 3; count of bases not matched to a gene: 4. CDR3 sequence (DNA): TGTGCCAGCAGTGAGTCCGGGACAGACTATGGCTACACCTTC. Its translation is CASSESGTDYGYTF.

This clone came up a few times. This chain joins TRBV7-2 and TRBJ2-3, with D maybe TRBD1 (7 bases). Per the germline V gene, CDR1 is SGHTA and CDR2 is FQGNSA. This CDR3 is 14 amino acids long. Trimming left V 4 bases short and J 5 bases short, with 13 bases between. In DNA form, the CDR3 reads TGTGCCAGCAGCTCAGGGGGGCCGGGAGATACGCAGTATTTT. Amino acids: CASSSGGPGDTQYF.

The chain carries TRBV6-5 and TRBJ1-5; 7 nucleotides line up with TRBD1. Germline CDR1 MNHEY, CDR2 SVGAGI. The V and J ends lost 4 bases and 6 bases, in that order; junction bases with no gene match: 12. CDR3 size: 16 residues. The CDR3 protein is CASSSARGQGGQPQHF. The CDR3 nucleotides are TGTGCCAGCAGTTCGGCCCGGGGGCAGGGGGGTCAGCCCCAGCATTTT.

As for this clone: The germline gene is not matched at one end of the junction; a read error may be the cause. The J gene is TRBJ2-1, the V gene TRBV19; 16 nucleotides align to TRBD2. Germline-derived CDR1 and CDR2 are LNHDA and SQIVND (reference sequence). There are 19 residues in the CDR3. The CDR3 DNA reads TGTGCCAGTAGTGAACGTCCCGGGACTAGCGGGAGGGCCTACCATGAGCAGTTCTTC. This gives the protein CASSERPGTSGRAYHEQFF.

J is TRBJ1-4 and V is TRBV4-3; TRBD1 matches at 8 bases. The CDR3 covers 17 residues. J gave up 8 bases and V 2 bases, and 13 bases lay outside the gene matches. Germline loops: CDR1 LGHNA, CDR2 YSLEER. The CDR3 reads CASSQYPPGQVQEKLFF. The CDR3 coding sequence is TGCGCCAGCAGCCAATATCCGCCGGGACAGGTGCAAGAAAAACTGTTTTTT.

The CDR3 loop reads CARSPQGLSNEKLFF. The CDR3 DNA reads TGTGCCAGAAGCCCACAGGGGTTGAGTAATGAAAAACTGTTTTTT. The chain employs TRBV5-3 and TRBJ1-4; 7 bases match TRBD1. TRBV5-3 has ORF status, its function being uncertain. J was trimmed by 4 bases and V by 4 bases; bases with no gene match: 7. The CDR3 runs to 15 residues.

This clone was seen a few times. The rearrangement joins TRBV4-1 to TRBJ2-7; tentatively, D is TRBD1 (6 bases). Per the germline V gene, CDR1 is MGHRA and CDR2 is YSYEKL. Trimming stripped 4 bases from V and 3 bases from J, with 13 bases between. The CDR3 has 14 residues. CDR3 sequence (DNA): TGCGCCAGCAGCCTACAGGGAAGCAACTACGAGCAGTACTTC. It specifies CASSLQGSNYEQYF.

Concerning this clone itself: Other DNA sequences in this sample translate to the same CDR3. The chain uses TRBV7-3 and TRBJ2-5, with a weak D call TRBD2 (6 bases). This CDR3 comprises 14 residues. The germline V gene has CDR1 SGHTA and CDR2 FQGTGA. The germline V and J ends were trimmed by 2 bases and 1 base, with 8 bases remaining between them. DNA of the CDR3: TGTGCCAGCAGCTTAGCCGGGGGCCAAGAGACCCAGTACTTC. This codes for CASSLAGGQETQYF.

This clone was seen only once. The chain employs TRBV2 and TRBJ2-7; 7 bases map to TRBD2. This CDR3 has 16 residues. Germline CDR1 SNHLY, CDR2 FYNNEI. V was pared by 5 bases and J by 0 bases, with 10 bases of the junction left unmatched. The DNA for the CDR3 is TGTGCCAGCAGTTTTGACCCCCTAGCGGTCTCCTACGAGCAGTACTTC. It codes for CASSFDPLAVSYEQYF.

V is TRBV6-5 and J is TRBJ2-2; no clear D. The CDR3 totals 15 residues. Between the trimmed V and J ends, which lost 2 bases and 0 bases, there was a span of 7 bases. CDR1 and CDR2 from the germline V gene are MNHEY and SVGAGI. The CDR3 nucleotides are TGTGCCAGCAGTTACGAGGCAGCGAACACCGGGGAGCTGTTTTTT. This codes for CASSYEAANTGELFF.

The V and J genes are TRBV10-3 and TRBJ2-2; a weak D match, TRBD2 (6 bases). Between the trimmed V and J ends, which lost 4 bases and 4 bases, there was a span of 13 bases. CDR3 length equals 15 residues. The V gene's germline CDR1 is ENHRY and CDR2 SYGVKD. The CDR3: CAISADLSGTGELFF. The CDR3 DNA sequence: TGTGCCATCAGTGCCGATCTTAGCGGCACCGGGGAGCTGTTTTTT.

This chain links TRBV3-1 (or the pseudogene TRBV3-2) with TRBJ2-3; 7 positions agree with TRBD2. This CDR3 is built from 15 residues. After removal of 3 bases from V and 9 bases from J, the junction contained 12 bases not matched to a gene. Germline CDR1 reads LGHDT; CDR2 reads YNNKEL (reference sequence). The CDR3 DNA reads as TGTGCCAGCAGCCAGCTACGGACCTTGGGGGGGACGCAGTATTTT. It codes for CASSQLRTLGGTQYF.

The V call is TRBV6-5, the J call TRBJ2-2; D gene uncertain. CDR1 is MNHEY, CDR2 SVGAGI, per germline. V lost 6 bases and J 2 bases, leaving 7 bases between the germline ends. CDR3 length: 13 amino acids. The CDR3 region has the DNA TGTGCCAGCAGACGCGCAAACACCGGGGAGCTGTTTTTT. The encoded protein is CASRRANTGELFF.